The rows below give T cell receptor beta chains drawn from one sample of a study of blood T cell repertoires in COVID-19. The data were produced by immunoSEQ multiplex PCR, yet TCRdb's version contains in-frame clones alone and is incomplete. The sample lists some 240,000 clones, 80% to 90% occurring once. Sequencing was carried out using peripheral blood. These receptors were collected from a woman in her 70s with COVID-19, enrolled during active disease. Both conserved end residues are part of each CDR3. D genes are given only for firm matches. The size entry is marked missing in some rows and otherwise reads once, few, many or a size class.

v_call: TRBV29-1
d_call: TRBD1
clone_size: once
j_call: TRBJ1-5
cdr3_nt: TGCAGCGTCACCCGTGGGACAGGGAATCAGCCCCAGCATTTT
cdr3_aa: CSVTRGTGNQPQHF

v_call: TRBV19
d_call: TRBD1
clone_size: few
j_call: TRBJ2-2
cdr3_nt: TGTGCCAGTAGTATAGAAAAGACAGGGGCCGGGGAGCTGTTTTTT
cdr3_aa: CASSIEKTGAGELFF

v_call: TRBV24-1
d_call: NA
clone_size: NA
j_call: TRBJ1-4
cdr3_nt: TGTGCCCTCGTTGGGCAGGGGCAAGTTAATGAAAAACTGTTTTTT
cdr3_aa: CALVGQGQVNEKLFF

v_call: TRBV11-2
d_call: TRBD1
clone_size: NA
j_call: TRBJ1-1
cdr3_nt: TGTGCCAGCAGCTTAAGGACAGGGGGCTCGGGCACTGAAGCTTTCTTT
cdr3_aa: CASSLRTGGSGTEAFF

v_call: TRBV5-6
d_call: NA
clone_size: NA
j_call: TRBJ2-1
cdr3_nt: TGTGCCAGCAGCTTCACCGGGACAAATTACAATGAGCAGTTCTTC
cdr3_aa: CASSFTGTNYNEQFF

v_call: TRBV19
d_call: TRBD2
clone_size: NA
j_call: TRBJ2-1
cdr3_nt: TGTGCCAGTGCCGGGACTAGCGGATACAATGAGCAGTTCTTC
cdr3_aa: CASAGTSGYNEQFF

v_call: TRBV15
d_call: TRBD1
clone_size: NA
j_call: TRBJ2-3
cdr3_nt: TGTGCCACCAGCAAAGACAGGGGGCGCGGGACAGATACGCAGTATTTT
cdr3_aa: CATSKDRGRGTDTQYF

v_call: TRBV5-5
d_call: TRBD1
clone_size: NA
j_call: TRBJ1-1
cdr3_nt: TGTGCCAGCAGCTTGCGAGGGGGCGCGGTCGGGAACACTGAAGCTTTCTTT
cdr3_aa: CASSLRGGAVGNTEAFF

v_call: TRBV10-3
d_call: NA
clone_size: once
j_call: TRBJ1-1
cdr3_nt: TGTGCCATCAGCAGAGGGTACGGAGGGACTGAAGCTTTCTTT
cdr3_aa: CAISRGYGGTEAFF

v_call: TRBV6-2/TRBV6-3
d_call: NA
clone_size: NA
j_call: TRBJ1-1
cdr3_nt: TGTGCCAGCAGTTACCTTTCCGGCACTGAAGCTTTCTTT
cdr3_aa: CASSYLSGTEAFF

v_call: TRBV6-4
d_call: NA
clone_size: once
j_call: TRBJ2-1
cdr3_nt: TGTGCCAGCAGTGTTGGAATTTCGGGTGAGCAGTTCTTC
cdr3_aa: CASSVGISGEQFF

v_call: TRBV5-1
d_call: NA
clone_size: once
j_call: TRBJ1-1
cdr3_nt: TGCGCCAGCAGGTGGAGCGATGTGAACACTGAAGCTTTCTTT
cdr3_aa: CASRWSDVNTEAFF

v_call: TRBV5-1
d_call: TRBD2
clone_size: NA
j_call: TRBJ2-1
cdr3_nt: TGCGCCACCGGGACTAGCGGGGCAACCCGCAATGAGCAGTTCTTC
cdr3_aa: CATGTSGATRNEQFF

v_call: TRBV5-1
d_call: NA
clone_size: NA
j_call: TRBJ1-4
cdr3_nt: TGCGCCAGCACACTAAACCCAACTAATGAAAAACTGTTTTTT
cdr3_aa: CASTLNPTNEKLFF

v_call: TRBV19
d_call: TRBD2
clone_size: NA
j_call: TRBJ2-1
cdr3_nt: TGTGCCAGTAGTATGGCCGGGGAGGGTCTAGATGAGCAGTTCTTC
cdr3_aa: CASSMAGEGLDEQFF

v_call: TRBV27
d_call: NA
clone_size: NA
j_call: TRBJ1-5
cdr3_nt: TGTGCCAGCAGTTTAGTGGCCGATCAGCCCCAGCATTTT
cdr3_aa: CASSLVADQPQHF

v_call: TRBV15
d_call: TRBD2
clone_size: NA
j_call: TRBJ2-7
cdr3_nt: TGTGCCACCAGCAGAGATCGTCTTAGCGGGAGCTCCTACGAGCAGTACTTC
cdr3_aa: CATSRDRLSGSSYEQYF

v_call: TRBV19
d_call: NA
clone_size: NA
j_call: TRBJ1-5
cdr3_nt: TGTGCCAGTAGTACTGGGGGGAGCAATCAGCCCCAGCATTTT
cdr3_aa: CASSTGGSNQPQHF

v_call: TRBV11-2
d_call: NA
clone_size: NA
j_call: TRBJ1-5
cdr3_nt: TGTGCCAGCAGCTTAGGAGGCGCAAATCAGCCCCAGCATTTT
cdr3_aa: CASSLGGANQPQHF

v_call: TRBV3-1/TRBV3-2
d_call: TRBD1
clone_size: few
j_call: TRBJ1-1
cdr3_nt: TGTGCCAGCAGCCAAAGCCGGGACAGTGAAGCTTTCTTT
cdr3_aa: CASSQSRDSEAFF

v_call: TRBV5-1
d_call: TRBD1
clone_size: NA
j_call: TRBJ1-1
cdr3_nt: TGCGCCAGCAGCTTTGGGACAGGGGGCTCAGCTGAAGCTTTCTTT
cdr3_aa: CASSFGTGGSAEAFF

v_call: TRBV18
d_call: NA
clone_size: NA
j_call: TRBJ1-4
cdr3_nt: TGTGCCAGCTCACCAAGTTCCCGGGATTCGCTGTTTTTT
cdr3_aa: CASSPSSRDSLFF

v_call: TRBV28
d_call: NA
clone_size: NA
j_call: TRBJ1-5
cdr3_nt: TGTGCCAGCAGTGCTCCAGGGAGGGCACAGCCCCAGCATTTT
cdr3_aa: CASSAPGRAQPQHF

v_call: TRBV6-1
d_call: NA
clone_size: NA
j_call: TRBJ2-7
cdr3_nt: TGTGCCAGCAGTGTAGCCTTCTCCTACGAGCAGTACTTC
cdr3_aa: CASSVAFSYEQYF

v_call: TRBV5-1
d_call: TRBD1
clone_size: NA
j_call: TRBJ2-7
cdr3_nt: TGCGCCAGCAGCAGAGGACAGGGGGCTTACGAGCAGTACTTC
cdr3_aa: CASSRGQGAYEQYF

v_call: TRBV20-1
d_call: TRBD1
clone_size: NA
j_call: TRBJ1-3
cdr3_nt: TGCAGTGCTAGTTTCGGACAGGGGAATGGAAACACCATATATTTT
cdr3_aa: CSASFGQGNGNTIYF

v_call: TRBV4-2
d_call: TRBD2
clone_size: NA
j_call: TRBJ2-5
cdr3_nt: TGTGCCAGCAGCCAGGCACGACTAGCGGGATCGAAAGAGACCCAGTACTTC
cdr3_aa: CASSQARLAGSKETQYF

v_call: TRBV24-1
d_call: TRBD1
clone_size: NA
j_call: TRBJ2-7
cdr3_nt: TGTGCCACCAGTGATTCCTACAGGGGTGCCTACGAGCAGTACTTC
cdr3_aa: CATSDSYRGAYEQYF

v_call: TRBV9
d_call: TRBD1
clone_size: NA
j_call: TRBJ1-2
cdr3_nt: TGTGCCAGCAGCGTAGCGGTACGAGGGGGCGCGGAAAGCTACACCTTC
cdr3_aa: CASSVAVRGGAESYTF

v_call: TRBV5-1
d_call: NA
clone_size: NA
j_call: TRBJ1-1
cdr3_nt: TGCGCCAGCAGCCCATTCCCAGGCCGAACTGAAGCTTTCTTT
cdr3_aa: CASSPFPGRTEAFF

v_call: TRBV11-1
d_call: TRBD1
clone_size: NA
j_call: TRBJ2-3
cdr3_nt: TGTGCCAGCAGCGCCCGACAGGGGACAAGCACAGATACGCAGTATTTT
cdr3_aa: CASSARQGTSTDTQYF

v_call: TRBV11-2
d_call: TRBD1
clone_size: NA
j_call: TRBJ1-4
cdr3_nt: TGTGCCAGCAAAACAGGGGGCGCGGATGAAAAACTGTTTTTT
cdr3_aa: CASKTGGADEKLFF

v_call: TRBV7-2
d_call: TRBD2
clone_size: NA
j_call: TRBJ2-1
cdr3_nt: TGTGCCAGCAGTATGACGTTTGGGACTAGCGGATACAATGAGCAGTTCTTC
cdr3_aa: CASSMTFGTSGYNEQFF

v_call: TRBV12-3/TRBV12-4
d_call: NA
clone_size: NA
j_call: TRBJ2-7
cdr3_nt: TGTGCCAGCAGAATCGGGACATTCTACGAGCAGTACTTC
cdr3_aa: CASRIGTFYEQYF

v_call: TRBV12-3/TRBV12-4
d_call: TRBD1
clone_size: NA
j_call: TRBJ1-2
cdr3_nt: TGTGCCAGCAGCTTGACAGGGGTTGGTGGCTACACCTTC
cdr3_aa: CASSLTGVGGYTF

v_call: TRBV19
d_call: TRBD1
clone_size: NA
j_call: TRBJ1-5
cdr3_nt: TGTGCCAGTAGTATAGGGGACAGGGGGGTTCAGCCCCAGCATTTT
cdr3_aa: CASSIGDRGVQPQHF

v_call: TRBV5-1
d_call: TRBD1
clone_size: NA
j_call: TRBJ1-4
cdr3_nt: TGCGCCAGCAGCTTTACAGGGGGCGAGAGGGAAAAACTGTTTTTT
cdr3_aa: CASSFTGGEREKLFF

v_call: TRBV5-1
d_call: NA
clone_size: NA
j_call: TRBJ2-2
cdr3_nt: TGCGCCAGCAGCTTGGACCCCAGGGGTACCGGGGAGCTGTTTTTT
cdr3_aa: CASSLDPRGTGELFF

v_call: TRBV7-9
d_call: TRBD1
clone_size: NA
j_call: TRBJ1-4
cdr3_nt: TGTGCCAGCAGCTACGGACAGGCAAATGAAAAACTGTTTTTT
cdr3_aa: CASSYGQANEKLFF

v_call: TRBV6-4
d_call: TRBD2
clone_size: NA
j_call: TRBJ2-3
cdr3_nt: TGTGCCAGCAGTGAATTGGGGCGGGAGGTTGAGGGCCCAGATACGCAGTATTTT
cdr3_aa: CASSELGREVEGPDTQYF

v_call: TRBV19
d_call: NA
clone_size: NA
j_call: TRBJ1-5
cdr3_nt: TGTGCCAGTACCCCGACGCGGGGGAATCAGCCCCAGCATTTT
cdr3_aa: CASTPTRGNQPQHF

v_call: TRBV27
d_call: NA
clone_size: NA
j_call: TRBJ1-3
cdr3_nt: TGTGCCAGCAGTTTAGTGGGGAGCTCTGGAAACACCATATATTTT
cdr3_aa: CASSLVGSSGNTIYF

v_call: TRBV4-1
d_call: TRBD2
clone_size: NA
j_call: TRBJ2-3
cdr3_nt: TGCGCCAGCAGCCAAGTTTATGCTAGCGGGTCAAGCACAGATACGCAGTATTTT
cdr3_aa: CASSQVYASGSSTDTQYF